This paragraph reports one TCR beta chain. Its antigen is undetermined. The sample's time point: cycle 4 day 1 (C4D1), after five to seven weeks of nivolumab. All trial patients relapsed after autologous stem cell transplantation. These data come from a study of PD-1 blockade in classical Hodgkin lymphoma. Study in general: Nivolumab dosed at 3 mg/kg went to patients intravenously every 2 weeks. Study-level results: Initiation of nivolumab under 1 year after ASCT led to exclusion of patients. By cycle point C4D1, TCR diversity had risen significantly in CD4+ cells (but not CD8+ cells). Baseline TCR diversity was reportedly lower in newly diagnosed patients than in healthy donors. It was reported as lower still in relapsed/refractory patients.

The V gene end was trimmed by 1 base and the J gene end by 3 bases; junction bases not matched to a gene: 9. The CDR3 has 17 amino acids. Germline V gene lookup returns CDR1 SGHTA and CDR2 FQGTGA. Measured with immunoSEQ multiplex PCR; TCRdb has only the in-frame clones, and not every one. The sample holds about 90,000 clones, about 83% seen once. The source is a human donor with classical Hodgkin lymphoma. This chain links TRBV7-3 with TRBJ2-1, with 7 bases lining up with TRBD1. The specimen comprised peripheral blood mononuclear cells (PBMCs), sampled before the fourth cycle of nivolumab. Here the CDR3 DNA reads TGTGCCAGCAGCTTAAATAGAAGGGGGACAGACTACAATGAGCAGTTCTTC. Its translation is CASSLNRRGTDYNEQFF. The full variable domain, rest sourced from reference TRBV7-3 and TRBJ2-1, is GAGVSQTPSNKVTEKGKYVELRCDPISGHTALYWYRQSLGQGPEFLIYFQGTGAADDSGLPNDRFFAVRPEGSVSTLKIQRTERGDSAVYLCASSLNRRGTDYNEQFFGPGTRLTVL.